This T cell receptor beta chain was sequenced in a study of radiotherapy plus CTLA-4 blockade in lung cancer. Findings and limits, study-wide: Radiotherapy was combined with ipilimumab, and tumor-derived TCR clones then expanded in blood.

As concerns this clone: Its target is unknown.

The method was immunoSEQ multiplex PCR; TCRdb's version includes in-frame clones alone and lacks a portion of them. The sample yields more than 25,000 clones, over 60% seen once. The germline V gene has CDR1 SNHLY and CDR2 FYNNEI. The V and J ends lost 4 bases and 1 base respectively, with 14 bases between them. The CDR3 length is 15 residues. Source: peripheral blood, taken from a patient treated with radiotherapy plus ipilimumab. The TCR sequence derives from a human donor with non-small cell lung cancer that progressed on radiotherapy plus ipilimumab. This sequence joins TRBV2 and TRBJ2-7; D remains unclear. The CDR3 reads CASSAEQLTSYEQYF. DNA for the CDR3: TGTGCCAGCAGTGCAGAGCAACTAACGTCCTACGAGCAGTACTTC.